This TCR beta chain was identified during a study of neurological immune-mediated disorders. This clonotype was seen at least ten times. No antigen is known for it. The CDR3 runs 13 residues. Trimming removed 7 bases at V and 10 bases at J, with 14 bases between. One entry per CDR3 protein, called by TCRdb with MiXCR from the 5' RACE reads. The sample lists about 62,000 distinct CDR3 sequences; roughly 4% were seen once. Whole-study findings and limits: Private repertoires in all groups were suggested by the absence of shared CDR3 amino acid sequences among expanded clones across subjects. Levels of TCR clonal expansion peaked in HTLV-1-associated myelopathy and reached their lowest in multiple sclerosis, under those of healthy controls.

The chain has TRBV12-3 or TRBV12-4 and TRBJ1-6; possibly TRBD1 for D (5 bases). The source of this sequence is a woman aged 50 to 65 with multiple sclerosis. The sequenced sample consisted of PBMCs. CDR3: CASKRTDNSPLHF. The CDR3, as DNA: TGTGCCAGCAAACGGACGGACAACTCACCCCTCCACTTT.